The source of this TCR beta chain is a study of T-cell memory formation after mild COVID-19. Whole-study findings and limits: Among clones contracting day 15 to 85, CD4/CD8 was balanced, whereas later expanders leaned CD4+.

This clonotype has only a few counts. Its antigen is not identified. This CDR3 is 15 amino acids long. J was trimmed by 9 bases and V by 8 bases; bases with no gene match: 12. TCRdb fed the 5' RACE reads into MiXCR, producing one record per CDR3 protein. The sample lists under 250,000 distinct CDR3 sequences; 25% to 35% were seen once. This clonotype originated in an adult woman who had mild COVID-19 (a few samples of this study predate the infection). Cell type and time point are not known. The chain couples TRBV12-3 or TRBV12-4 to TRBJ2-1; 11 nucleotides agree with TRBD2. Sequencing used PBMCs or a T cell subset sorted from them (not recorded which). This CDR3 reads CASVLLAGVPGEQFF. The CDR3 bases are TGTGCCAGCGTCCTACTAGCGGGAGTCCCCGGTGAGCAGTTCTTC.